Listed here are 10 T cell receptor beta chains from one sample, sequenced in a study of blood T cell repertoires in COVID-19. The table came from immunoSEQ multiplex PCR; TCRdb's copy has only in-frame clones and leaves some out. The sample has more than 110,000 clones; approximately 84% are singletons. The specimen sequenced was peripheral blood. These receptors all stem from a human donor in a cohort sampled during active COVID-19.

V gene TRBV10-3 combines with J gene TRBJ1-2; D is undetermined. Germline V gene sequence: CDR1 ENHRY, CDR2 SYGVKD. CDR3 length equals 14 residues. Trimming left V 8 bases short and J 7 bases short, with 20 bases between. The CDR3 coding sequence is TGTGCCATCTGGGAGGCCACCACCCGAAGTGGCTACACCTTC. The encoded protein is CAIWEATTRSGYTF.

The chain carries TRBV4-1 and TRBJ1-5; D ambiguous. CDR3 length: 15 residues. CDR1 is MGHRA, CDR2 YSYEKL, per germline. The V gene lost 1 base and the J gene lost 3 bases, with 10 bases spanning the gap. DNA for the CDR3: TGCGCCAGCAGCCAAGTACGGTTACTCAATCAGCCCCAGCATTTT. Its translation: CASSQVRLLNQPQHF.

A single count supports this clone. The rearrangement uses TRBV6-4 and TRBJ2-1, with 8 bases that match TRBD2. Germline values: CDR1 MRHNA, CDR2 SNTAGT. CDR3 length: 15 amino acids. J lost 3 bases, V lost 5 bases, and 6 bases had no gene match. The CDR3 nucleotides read TGTGCCAGCAGTAAAATGGCGGGAGGCTACAATGAGCAGTTCTTC. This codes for CASSKMAGGYNEQFF.

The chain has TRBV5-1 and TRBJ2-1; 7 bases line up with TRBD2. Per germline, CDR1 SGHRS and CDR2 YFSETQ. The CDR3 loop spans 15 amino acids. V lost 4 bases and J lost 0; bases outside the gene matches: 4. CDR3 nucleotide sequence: TGCGCCAGCAGCGGACGGGGGGTCTCCTACAATGAGCAGTTCTTC. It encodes CASSGRGVSYNEQFF. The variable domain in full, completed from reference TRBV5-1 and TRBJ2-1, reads KAGVTQTPRYLIKTRGQQVTLSCSPISGHRSVSWYQQTPGQGLQFLFEYFSETQRNKGNFPGRFSGRQFSNSRSEMNVSTLELGDSALYLCASSGRGVSYNEQFFGPGTRLTVL.

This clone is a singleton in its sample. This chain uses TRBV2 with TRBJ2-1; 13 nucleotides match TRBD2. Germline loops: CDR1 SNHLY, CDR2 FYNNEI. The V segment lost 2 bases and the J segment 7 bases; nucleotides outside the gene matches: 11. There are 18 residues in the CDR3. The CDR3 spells CASSESPWTSGGLNEQFF. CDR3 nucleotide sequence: TGTGCCAGCAGTGAATCGCCGTGGACTAGCGGGGGATTGAATGAGCAGTTCTTC.

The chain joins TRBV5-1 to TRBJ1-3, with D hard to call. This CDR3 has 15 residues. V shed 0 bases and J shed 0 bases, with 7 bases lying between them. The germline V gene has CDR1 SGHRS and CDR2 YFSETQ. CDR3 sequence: CASSLDGSSGNTIYF. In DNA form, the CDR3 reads TGCGCCAGCAGCTTGGACGGGAGCTCTGGAAACACCATATATTTT.

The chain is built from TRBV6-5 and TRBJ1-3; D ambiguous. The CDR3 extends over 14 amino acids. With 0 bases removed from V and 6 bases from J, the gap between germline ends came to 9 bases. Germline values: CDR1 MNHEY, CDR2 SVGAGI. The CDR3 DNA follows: TGTGCCAGCAGTTACTCGACTGGCTTAAACACCATATATTTT. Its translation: CASSYSTGLNTIYF.

In DNA form, the CDR3 reads TGTGCCATCAGTGAGGGGCTAGCGAGCTCCTACGAGCAGTACGTC. The encoded protein is CAISEGLASSYEQYV. The chain links TRBV10-3 to TRBJ2-7; perhaps TRBD2 as D (6 bases). The V end lost 2 bases, the J end lost 0 bases, and 11 bases lay between the germline ends. The germline CDR1 and CDR2 sequences are ENHRY and SYGVKD. CDR3 length equals 15 residues.

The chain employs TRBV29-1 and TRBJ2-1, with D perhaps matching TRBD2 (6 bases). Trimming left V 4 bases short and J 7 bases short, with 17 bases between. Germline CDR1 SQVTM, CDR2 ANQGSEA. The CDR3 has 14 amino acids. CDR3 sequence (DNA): TGCAGCGTTGGGGACTCTCGGACCGTTAATGAGCAGTTCTTC. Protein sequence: CSVGDSRTVNEQFF.

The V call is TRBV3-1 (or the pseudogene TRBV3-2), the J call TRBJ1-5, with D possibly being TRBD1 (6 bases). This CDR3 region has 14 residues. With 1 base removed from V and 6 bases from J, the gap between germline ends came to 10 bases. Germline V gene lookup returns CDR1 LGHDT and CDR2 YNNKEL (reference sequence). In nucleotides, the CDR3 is TGTGCCAGCAGCCAAGGGACAGCTGGTCAGCCCCAGCATTTT. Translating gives CASSQGTAGQPQHF.